Given below is one T cell receptor beta chain in context. CDR3 length equals 17 residues. CDR1 SGHTA and CDR2 FQGNSA come from the germline V gene. The junction had 14 bases not matched to a gene; V was cut back by 7 bases and J by 6 bases. Sequencing was performed with immunoSEQ multiplex PCR; in TCRdb, only in-frame clones are kept and a portion is missing. The sample lists roughly 450,000 clones; roughly 87% were seen once. The sample is drawn from a study of blood T cell repertoires in COVID-19. Across over 20 US areas, participants ranged in age from about 18 to 90 years. Participants' reported clinical history set cohort assignment.

The TCR comes from a man aged 18-30 years who had recovered from COVID-19. The chain has TRBV7-2 and TRBJ2-1; 11 bases are shared with TRBD2. Sequences were obtained from PBMCs or T cells enriched from blood (not recorded which). The CDR3 reads CASTLTTGTSGINEQFF. CDR3 coding DNA: TGTGCCAGCACTTTGACAACCGGGACTAGCGGAATCAATGAGCAGTTCTTC. The full variable domain, rest sourced from reference TRBV7-2 and TRBJ2-1, is GAGVSQSPSNKVTEKGKDVELRCDPISGHTALYWYRQSLGQGLEFLIYFQGNSAPDKSGLPSDRFSAERTGGSVSTLTIQRTQQEDSAVYLCASTLTTGTSGINEQFFGPGTRLTVL.